This T cell receptor beta chain was observed in a study of shared clonotypes between healthy human individuals (dated by TCRdb to 2020 to 2022). In the study overall: The cohort included three men and a couple of women between 18 and 49 years of age. Blood TCR repertoires of five healthy adults were deeply sequenced to estimate repertoire size and the extent of clonotype sharing between individuals. Each donor's leukapheresis produced roughly between roughly 0.85 and 10 billion PBMCs. For each donor, CD4 naive and CD4 memory were each run on three plates, CD8 naive on two plates, and CD8 memory on one plate. To increase sequencing depth and limit assay-specific biases, TCR repertoire library preparation and sequencing were carried out by different laboratories using diverse techniques. On the study overall, not on this receptor specifically: Naive subsets generally had larger estimated clonotype richness than memory subsets did. Sampling was limited to blood, and TCR repertoires in tissue likely differ from TCR repertoires in blood. Pairwise subsampling indicated that sequencing depth was expected to affect the degree of clonotype sharing among donors. Rarefaction of sorted-subset datasets indicated incomplete sequencing despite the large sequencing depth. Because the study included a small number of donors, the genetic and exposure-history diversity represented was limited. About 5% of naive CD4, 3% to 4% of naive CD8, 2.3% of memory CD4, and approximately 0.39% of memory CD8 clonotypes were shared across a few donors. Compared with non-shared clonotypes, clonotypes shared by all four sorted-subset donors had higher generation probabilities.

This clone has more than one count but fewer than ten. The antigen it binds to is not known. No base qualities exist here, and no much larger clone lies one base off it. CD8 naive samples consisted of CD45RO-negative cells that were positively selected for CCR7, yielding a CD45RA+CCR7+ population without TemRA cells. Healthy HIV-negative adults with no recently reported acute infections or vaccinations were included as donors. All donors were Caucasian adults living in Nashville, Tennessee, USA. After blood collection by leukapheresis, PBMCs were isolated using Ficoll-Histopaque density gradient centrifugation and then cryopreserved in the vapor phase of liquid nitrogen. Analytical flow cytometry was used to check the purity and quantity of every magnetically sorted T cell population. Genomic DNA was isolated from each sorted fraction and quantified by UV absorbance on a Nanodrop 2000c. Trimming at the junction amounts to 5 bases on V and 5 bases on J, and the germline ends lie 6 bases apart. The CDR3 holds 11 amino acids from the cysteine to the phenylalanine. Just CDR3 DNA is preserved here, 33 bases in frame from base 1. The germline V gene (reference sequence) yields PRHDT for CDR1 and FYEKMQ for CDR2.

Using the deep immunoSEQ assay, multiplex PCR amplified TCR CDR3 regions from genomic DNA. Genomic DNA extracted from each cell subset was distributed evenly over all wells of several immunoSEQ 96-well plates, and each plate served as one replicate. Each replicate PCR for sorted subsets received 200 ng genomic DNA, equal to tens of thousands of T cell genomes. Purified libraries were measured with a Qubit 3.0 fluorometer, size-checked on a Bioanalyzer 2100, and measured again with the KAPA Library Quantification kit. Every immunoSEQ 96-well plate was sequenced on a dedicated single-read 150-cycle Illumina NextSeq 550 flow cell. Per the original workflow: Because only junctional sequences without quality scores were contained in the immunoSEQ output, filtering matching that applied to full-length reads could not be performed. Sequences were annotated with PyIR, a Python wrapper for IgBLAST v1.9, using IMGT germline references to assign V/J genes and CDR3. Reads were filtered out if the reads had weak V/J assignments (E-value above 1e-6), no CDR3, stop codons, out-of-frame junctions, or ambiguous translated residues. V3J clonotypes were defined by identical inferred V gene, J gene, and CDR3 amino acid sequence. The percentage overlap between two repertoires was calculated by dividing the number of shared unique clonotypes by the size of the smaller repertoire. Three approaches were used to assess repertoire richness: RTK rarefaction, the Chao1 estimator, and Recon v2.1 estimates of unobserved clonotypes. OLGA was used to compute generation probabilities for all TCRbeta clonotypes that the gDNA method yielded from a few donors. TCRdb obtained this table from immuneACCESS and retained in-frame rearrangements with V and J assigned. These tables miss some clones; where compared with another copy, unresolved V genes account for less than half of the shortfall, and the remainder is unexplained. V and J calls and clone size are those listed in that table; D and trimming were worked out from the DNA. For this sample the table gives about 2,100,000 clones, of which 85% to 95% were detected only once. The ten largest clones take up under 2% of the sample.

The sequence was collected from a man younger than 30 in good health. Some clones in this sample may be carry-over from other donors' samples. The chain uses TRBV13 and TRBJ1-1; the D gene assignment is ambiguous. Sequencing used naive CD8+ T cells from PBMCs. In light of the paper, this sample's cell subset or site label describes: CD45RA+CCR7+. The DNA sequence is TGTGCCAGCAGCGGCCAGACTGAAGCTTTCTTT. The encoded protein is CASSGQTEAFF.